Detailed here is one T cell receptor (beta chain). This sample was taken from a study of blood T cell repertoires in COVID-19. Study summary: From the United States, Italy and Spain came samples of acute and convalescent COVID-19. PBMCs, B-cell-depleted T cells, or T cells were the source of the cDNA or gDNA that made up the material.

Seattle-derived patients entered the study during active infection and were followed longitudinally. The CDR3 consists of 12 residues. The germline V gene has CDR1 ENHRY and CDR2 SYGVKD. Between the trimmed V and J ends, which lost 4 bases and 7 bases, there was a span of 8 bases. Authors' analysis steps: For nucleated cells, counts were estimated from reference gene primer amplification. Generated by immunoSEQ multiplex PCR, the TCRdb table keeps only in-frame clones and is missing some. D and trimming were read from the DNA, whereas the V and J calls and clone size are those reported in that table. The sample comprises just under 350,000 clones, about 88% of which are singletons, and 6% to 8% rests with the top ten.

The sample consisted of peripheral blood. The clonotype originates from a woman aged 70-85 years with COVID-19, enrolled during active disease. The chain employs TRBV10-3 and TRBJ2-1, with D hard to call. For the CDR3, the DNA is TGTGCCATCAGTGCTTTAGAGAATGAGCAGTTCTTC. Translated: CAISALENEQFF.